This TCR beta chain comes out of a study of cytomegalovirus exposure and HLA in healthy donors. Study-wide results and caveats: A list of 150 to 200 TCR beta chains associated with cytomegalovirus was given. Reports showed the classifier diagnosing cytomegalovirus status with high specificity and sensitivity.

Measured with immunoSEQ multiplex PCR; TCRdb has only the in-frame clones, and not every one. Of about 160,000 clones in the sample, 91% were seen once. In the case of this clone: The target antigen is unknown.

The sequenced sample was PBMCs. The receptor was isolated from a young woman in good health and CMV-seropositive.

The CDR3 is CARSSPLSTSGISYNEQFF. In DNA, the CDR3 is TGTGCCAGAAGCTCCCCCTTATCAACTAGCGGGATCTCCTACAATGAGCAGTTCTTC. This sequence joins TRBV5-3 and TRBJ2-1; 10 nucleotides line up with TRBD2. TRBV5-3 is recorded as an ORF, its role being uncertain. Trimming took 3 bases from V and 0 from J; bases not matched to a gene: 12. CDR3 length: 19 amino acids.